Below are 21 T cell receptor beta chains sequenced from a single sample in a study of regulatory T cells in long-lasting Graves disease. The time point here: newly diagnosed GD, antithyroid drugs for less than 3 months. PBMCs were the source of the RNA used for TCR sequencing. Construction of TCR beta libraries relied on iRepertoire HTBI primers and on Arm-PCR targeting CDR3 regions. A single record per CDR3 protein comes from TCRdb applying MiXCR to the multiplex PCR reads. The data hold just over 600,000 distinct CDR3 sequences, with roughly 15% observed a single time. These data also featured in a second study, about T cells in Graves' hyperthyroidism and ophthalmopathy.

Specimen: peripheral blood mononuclear cells (PBMCs), collected at new diagnosis, from a patient treated with antithyroid drugs. The source is a woman in her twenties or thirties with Graves disease.

This clonotype was recorded only once. This sequence may be a read error, since a much larger clone differs from it by one base. The chain combines TRBV6-2 or TRBV6-3 with TRBJ1-5, with D maybe TRBD1 (5 bases). The CDR3 totals 13 residues. The V end was cut by 10 bases, the J end by 4 bases, with 14 bases between. Germline CDR1 MNHEY, CDR2 SVGEGT. The CDR3 bases are TGTGCCACCAGCCGGGGCCATAATCAGCCCCAGCATTTT. Its translation is CATSRGHNQPQHF.

This clonotype was seen at least ten times. The chain employs TRBV9 and TRBJ1-2; 7 nucleotides line up with TRBD1. Trimming cost V 6 bases and J 5 bases; bases outside gene matches: 10. Germline values: CDR1 SGDLS, CDR2 YYNGEE. The CDR3 extends over 14 amino acids. The CDR3 nucleotides read TGTGCCAGCACCGATCGACAGGGTGGATATGGCTACACCTTC. This encodes CASTDRQGGYGYTF.

The chain is built from TRBV6-2 or TRBV6-3 and TRBJ2-1, with 8 bases that match TRBD2. The CDR3 covers 13 residues. The trim removed 4 bases at V and 9 bases at J, leaving 5 bases unmatched. Germline V gene data show CDR1 as MNHEY and CDR2 as SVGEGT. As DNA, the CDR3 is TGTGCCAGCAGTTCCCGGGAGGGCAGTGAGCAGTTCTTC. Translated: CASSSREGSEQFF.

V usage is TRBV6-5 and J usage is TRBJ2-2; 10 bases line up with TRBD2. With V trimmed by 0 bases and J by 5 bases, 6 bases remained unmatched. This CDR3 region has 17 residues. CDR1 and CDR2 from the germline V gene are MNHEY and SVGAGI. CDR3 sequence: CASSYSTRGLATGELFF. CDR3 nucleotide sequence: TGTGCCAGCAGTTACTCGACGCGGGGACTAGCGACCGGGGAGCTGTTTTTT.

A few counts support this clonotype. The chain has TRBV30 and TRBJ2-5, with TRBD1 matching 7 bases. The CDR3 is 17 amino acids. Germline CDR1 GTSNPN, CDR2 SVGIG (reference sequence). The V and J ends lost 3 bases and 5 bases, in that order; junction bases with no gene match: 18. CDR3 in DNA: TGTGCCTGGAGCCACCATCTCTCGACAGGGTGGAGGGAGACCCAGTACTTC. Protein: CAWSHHLSTGWRETQYF.

The table lists this clonotype with a few counts. V is TRBV3-1 and J is TRBJ2-1; D is uncertain. CDR3 length: 12 residues. Trimming shortened V by 0 bases and J by 11 bases, and 8 bases separated the two germline ends. The germline V gene encodes CDR1 LGHDT and CDR2 YNNKEL (reference sequence). CDR3 loop: CASSQDMQKQFF. The CDR3, as DNA: TGTGCCAGCAGCCAAGATATGCAAAAGCAGTTCTTC.

The CDR3 bases are TGTGCCAGCAGCCGCGGACGGGTTTTCACAGGGTTGGAGACCCAGTACTTC. Amino acid sequence: CASSRGRVFTGLETQYF. V usage is TRBV27 and J usage is TRBJ2-3; possibly TRBD1 for D (6 bases). TRBJ2-5 explains the end of the DNA better; the J call may be wrong. The CDR3 sequence is 17 residues long. Germline assignment: CDR1 MNHEY and CDR2 SMNVEV (reference sequence).

A note on this clonotype: The conserved phenylalanine or tryptophan is not found at the CDR3 terminus, so this likely reflects a read error. V usage is TRBV7-2 and J usage is TRBJ1-2; 8 bases line up with TRBD1. The germline gives CDR1 SGHTA, CDR2 FQGNSA. The length of the CDR3 is 15 residues. With V trimmed by 5 bases and J by 2 bases, 7 bases remained unmatched. Written as DNA, the CDR3 is TGTGCCAGCAGCGTAATGCAGGGGGCGAACTATGGCTACACCCTC. Its translation is CASSVMQGANYGYTL.

This clonotype appeared many times. This chain uses TRBV2 with TRBJ2-7; D tentatively reads TRBD1 or TRBD2 (6 bases each). Deletions cut 6 bases from V and 4 bases from J, with 13 bases between. The length of the CDR3 is 13 residues. From germline, CDR1 is SNHLY and CDR2 FYNNEI. Written as DNA, the CDR3 is TGTGCCAGCAGGAGGGGGGTTGGTTACGAGCAGTACTTC. Amino acid sequence: CASRRGVGYEQYF.

The table lists this clonotype with a few counts. This sequence joins TRBV6-1 and TRBJ2-4; weak D call: TRBD2 (5 bases). Germline-derived CDR1 and CDR2 are MNHNS and SASEGT. V was cut by 7 bases and J by 7 bases, with 23 bases left in between. The CDR3 contains 16 residues. CDR3 sequence: CASTRFSKGRANIQYF. CDR3 in DNA: TGTGCCAGCACCAGATTCAGCAAAGGGAGAGCGAACATTCAGTACTTC.

The V gene is TRBV27, the J gene TRBJ2-7; no clear D gene. The CDR3 is 15 residues long. Germline lookup yields CDR1 MNHEY and CDR2 SMNVEV (reference sequence). V was pared by 3 bases and J by 2 bases, with 14 bases between. CDR3 nucleotides: TGTGCCAGCAGTTTCAGAAGTGGGGTCCCCTACGAGCAGTACTTC. Protein: CASSFRSGVPYEQYF.

This clonotype was seen many times. CDR3 nucleotides: TGTGCCAGCAGCTTCCCCGACAGGGTAACTGAAGCTTTCTTT. Its protein is CASSFPDRVTEAFF. This chain connects TRBV7-9 to TRBJ1-1; 7 nucleotides agree with TRBD1. The V gene end was trimmed by 3 bases and the J gene end by 5 bases; junction bases not matched to a gene: 6. From germline, CDR1 is SEHNR and CDR2 FQNEAQ (reference sequence). The CDR3 covers 14 residues.

This clonotype was found a few times. V is TRBV15 and J is TRBJ2-5, with D uncertain. This CDR3 comprises 14 residues. Germline-derived CDR1 and CDR2 are LNHNV and YYDKDF (reference sequence). V was shortened by 0 bases and J by 2 bases, with 7 bases between the two germline ends. The CDR3 sequence: CATSRENLQETQYF. The CDR3 region has the DNA TGTGCCACCAGCAGAGAAAACCTACAAGAGACCCAGTACTTC.

This clonotype was recorded many times. V gene TRBV27 combines with J gene TRBJ1-6, with 10 bases identical to TRBD1. The CDR3 is made up of 14 amino acids. Germline V gives CDR1 MNHEY, CDR2 SMNVEV (reference sequence). V shed 3 bases, J shed 10 bases, and the junction held 3 bases outside the gene matches. Written as DNA, the CDR3 is TGTGCCAGCAGTTTTGGGACAGGGGAATCACCCCTCCACTTT. This codes for CASSFGTGESPLHF.

There are a few counts of this clonotype. The rearrangement uses TRBV9 and TRBJ2-2; D not certain. V lost 4 bases and J 4 bases, leaving 11 bases between the germline ends. Per germline, CDR1 SGDLS and CDR2 YYNGEE. This CDR3 has 14 residues. Here the CDR3 reads CASSLNVRTGELFF. The CDR3 nucleotides read TGTGCCAGCAGCTTAAACGTTCGCACCGGGGAGCTGTTTTTT.

This clonotype has a handful of counts. The gene calls are TRBV2 and TRBJ1-5, with D perhaps matching TRBD1 (6 bases). Germline CDR1 reads SNHLY; CDR2 reads FYNNEI. V was cut by 3 bases and J by 3 bases, with 12 bases left in between. CDR3 length: 15 amino acids. The CDR3 DNA is TGTGCCAGCAGTGACCAGGGGAGGGACAATCAGCCCCAGCATTTT. Translation gives CASSDQGRDNQPQHF.

This clonotype appeared many times. This chain links TRBV15 with TRBJ1-5; perhaps TRBD1 as D (5 bases). Germline loops: CDR1 LNHNV, CDR2 YYDKDF (reference sequence). This CDR3 comprises 14 residues. The germline V and J ends were trimmed by 0 bases and 7 bases, with 10 bases remaining between them. Written as DNA, the CDR3 is TGTGCCACCAGCAGAGATGGAGGGGCCCAGCCCCAGCATTTT. Its protein product is CATSRDGGAQPQHF. Variable domain in full (rest from reference TRBV15 and TRBJ1-5): DAMVIQNPRYQVTQFGKPVTLSCSQTLNHNVMYWYQQKSSQAPKLLFHYYDKDFNNEADTPDNFQSRRPNTSFCFLDIRSPGLGDTAMYLCATSRDGGAQPQHFGDGTRLSIL.

This clonotype was counted a few times. Lacking the conserved final phenylalanine or tryptophan, this CDR3 likely reflects a read error. The gene calls are TRBV28 and TRBJ2-5, with 7 bases that match TRBD1. This CDR3 contains 16 residues. V dropped 6 bases and J dropped 7; count of bases not matched to a gene: 17. Germline lookup yields CDR1 MDHEN and CDR2 SYDVKM. The CDR3 protein is CASRGKSGQETGTQYC. CDR3 sequence (DNA): TGTGCCAGCAGGGGGAAATCCGGACAGGAGACGGGGACCCAGTACTGC.

The chain couples TRBV18 to TRBJ1-1, with TRBD1 identical over 10 bases. The CDR3 sequence is 15 residues long. Germline V gene lookup returns CDR1 KGHSH and CDR2 LQKENI. With V trimmed by 4 bases and J by 11 bases, 13 bases remained unmatched. CDR3 nucleotides: TGTGCCAGCTCACAGTCCGGGACAGGGGCTTTTTCGGCTTTCTTT. Its protein product is CASSQSGTGAFSAFF. The full variable domain, rest sourced from reference TRBV18 and TRBJ1-1, is NAGVMQNPRHLVRRRGQEARLRCSPMKGHSHVYWYRQLPEEGLKFMVYLQKENIIDESGMPKERFSAEFPKEGPSILRIQQVVRGDSAAYFCASSQSGTGAFSAFFGQGTRLTVV.

This clonotype was recorded at least ten times. This sequence joins TRBV20-1 and TRBJ1-5; 11 positions match TRBD1. The CDR3 length is 14 residues. Germline CDR1 reads DFQATT; CDR2 reads SNEGSKA (reference sequence). V was pared by 6 bases and J by 5 bases, with 6 bases of the junction left unmatched. The CDR3 loop is CSARDRGNYQPQHF. The CDR3 nucleotides are TGCAGTGCCCGGGACAGGGGGAATTATCAGCCCCAGCATTTT.

This clonotype was counted between two and nine times. The V call is TRBV7-3, the J call TRBJ2-1, with D tentatively TRBD1 (5 bases). Germline assignment: CDR1 SGHTA and CDR2 FQGTGA. CDR3 length: 14 amino acids. Trimming removed 2 bases at V and 11 bases at J, with 16 bases between. CDR3 nucleotides: TGTGCCAGCAGCTTAGATGTAGGGGTCAAGCAGCAGTTCTTC. Translated: CASSLDVGVKQQFF.